This TCR beta chain was sequenced for a study of blood T cell repertoires in COVID-19. Study context: Samples of COVID-19 (acute and convalescent) were obtained from the United States, Italy and Spain. PBMCs, B-cell-depleted T cells, or T cells provided the cDNA or gDNA that made up the material.

Produced via immunoSEQ multiplex PCR; TCRdb's table is partial and in-frame only. Among about 94,000 clones listed, over 70% were seen once. The CDR3 contains 14 residues. Between the trimmed V and J ends, which lost 3 bases and 0 bases, there was a span of 6 bases. Per the germline V gene, CDR1 is SGHTA and CDR2 is FQGNSA. The sample was peripheral blood. This receptor was identified in a human donor in a cohort sampled during active COVID-19. The rearrangement uses TRBV7-2 and TRBJ1-3, with D hard to call. The CDR3 reads CASSLRVSGNTIYF. CDR3 sequence (DNA): TGTGCCAGCAGCTTGAGGGTCTCTGGAAACACCATATATTTT.